This TCR beta chain was sequenced during a study of OX40 agonist ivuxolimab in advanced cancers. General study results and limits: Within 6 weeks, CD4+ and CD8+ blood T cells expanded clonally at 0.1 to 3.0 mg/kg. Expanded peripheral T cell antigen specificity was not determined.

Looked up from germline, CDR1 is LNHDA and CDR2 is SQIVND (reference sequence). The CDR3 is 14 residues long. Trimming stripped 2 bases from V and 4 bases from J, with 9 bases between. Worth noting for this clone: The target antigen is unknown.

Measured with immunoSEQ multiplex PCR; TCRdb has only the in-frame clones, and not every one. The profile covers roughly 68,000 clones, with approximately 90% appearing a single time and more than 0.85% taken by the ten largest. The chain combines TRBV19 with TRBJ1-3; D gene ambiguous. The source of this sequence is an adult with an advanced solid tumor such as melanoma, head and neck, liver or kidney cancer. Sequenced material: CD4+ or CD8+ T cells sorted from blood, taken in a trial of the OX40 agonist ivuxolimab. The CDR3, as DNA: TGTGCCAGTAGTATAAATTCCGAAGGAAACACCATATATTTT. Translated: CASSINSEGNTIYF.